Listed below are T cell receptor beta chains from one sample, sequenced in a study of blood T cell repertoires in COVID-19. Method: immunoSEQ multiplex PCR; TCRdb's copy keeps in-frame clones and lacks some. The table has under 80,000 clones, around 80% seen once. The sample comprised peripheral blood. The receptors derive from a man aged 45-60 years with acute or convalescent COVID-19. Each CDR3 is given without its conserved first and last residue. D genes are given only for firm matches.

>TRBV21-1|TRBJ2-4|-
ASRGGASGGNIQY
>TRBV25-1|TRBJ2-3|-
ASSQASKGADTQY
>TRBV27|TRBJ2-2|-
ASKLNTGELF
>TRBV14|TRBJ1-4|-
ASSEAGGRPIKLF
>TRBV6-5|TRBJ2-3|TRBD2
ASSFPGLGTQY
>TRBV5-6|TRBJ1-2|-
ASSNDRLDGYT
>TRBV2|TRBJ1-1|TRBD1
ASSQDRRNTEAF
>TRBV7-6|TRBJ1-1|TRBD1
ASSPWTGVNTEAF
>TRBV5-1|TRBJ2-7|-
ASSLGGETYEQY
>TRBV3-1/TRBV3-2|TRBJ1-3|-
ASSQTRVSGNTIY
>TRBV3-1/TRBV3-2|TRBJ2-7|-
ASSQGPDEQY
>TRBV6-5|TRBJ1-6|-
ASRPDRIKRALH
>TRBV7-2|TRBJ1-2|TRBD1
ASSLNPTIGQERIYGYT
>TRBV10-3|TRBJ2-7|TRBD1
AISASGTGRSEQY